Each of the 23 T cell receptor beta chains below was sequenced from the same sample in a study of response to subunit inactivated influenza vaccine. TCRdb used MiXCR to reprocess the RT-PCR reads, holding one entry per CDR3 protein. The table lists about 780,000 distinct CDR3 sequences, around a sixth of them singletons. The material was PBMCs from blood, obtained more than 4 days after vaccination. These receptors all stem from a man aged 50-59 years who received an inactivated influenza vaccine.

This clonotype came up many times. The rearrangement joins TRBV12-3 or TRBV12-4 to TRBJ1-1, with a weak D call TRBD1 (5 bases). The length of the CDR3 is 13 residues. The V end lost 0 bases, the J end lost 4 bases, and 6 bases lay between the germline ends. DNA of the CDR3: TGTGCCAGCAGTTTAGCGCAGGGCACTGAAGCTTTCTTT. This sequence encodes CASSLAQGTEAFF.

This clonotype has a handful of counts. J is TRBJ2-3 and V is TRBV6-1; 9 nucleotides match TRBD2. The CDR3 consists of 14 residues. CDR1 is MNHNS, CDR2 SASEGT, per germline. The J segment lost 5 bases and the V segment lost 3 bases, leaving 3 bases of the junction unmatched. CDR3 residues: CASSERGGGDTQYF. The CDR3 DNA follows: TGTGCCAGCAGTGAGCGGGGGGGCGGAGATACGCAGTATTTT.

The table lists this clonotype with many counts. The CDR3 coding sequence is TGTGCCAGCAGTCTTCCGGGACAGGGGTACAATGAGCAGTTCTTC. It yields the protein CASSLPGQGYNEQFF. The genes are TRBV7-9 and TRBJ2-1, with 10 bases that match TRBD1. The CDR3 covers 15 residues. Germline lookup yields CDR1 SEHNR and CDR2 FQNEAQ (reference sequence). V shed 6 bases, J shed 4 bases, and the junction held 6 bases outside the gene matches.

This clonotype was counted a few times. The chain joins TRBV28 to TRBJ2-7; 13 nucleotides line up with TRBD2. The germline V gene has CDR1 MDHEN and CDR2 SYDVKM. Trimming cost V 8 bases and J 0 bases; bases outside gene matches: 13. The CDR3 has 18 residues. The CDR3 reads CASESATSGGTRSYEQYF. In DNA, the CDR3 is TGTGCCAGCGAATCGGCGACTAGCGGGGGGACTCGCTCCTACGAGCAGTACTTC.

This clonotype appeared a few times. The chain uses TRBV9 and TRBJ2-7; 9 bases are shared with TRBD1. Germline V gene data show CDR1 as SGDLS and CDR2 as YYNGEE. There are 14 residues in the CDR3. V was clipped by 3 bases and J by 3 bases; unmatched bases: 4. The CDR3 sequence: CASSATGGIYEQYF. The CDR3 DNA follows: TGTGCCAGCAGCGCAACAGGGGGCATCTACGAGCAGTACTTC.

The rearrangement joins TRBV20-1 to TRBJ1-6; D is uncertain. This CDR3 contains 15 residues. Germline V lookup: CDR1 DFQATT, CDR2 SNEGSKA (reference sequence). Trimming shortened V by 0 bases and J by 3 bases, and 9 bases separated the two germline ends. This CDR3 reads CSAREESGYNSPLHF. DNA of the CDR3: TGCAGTGCTAGAGAAGAAAGTGGCTATAATTCACCCCTCCACTTT.

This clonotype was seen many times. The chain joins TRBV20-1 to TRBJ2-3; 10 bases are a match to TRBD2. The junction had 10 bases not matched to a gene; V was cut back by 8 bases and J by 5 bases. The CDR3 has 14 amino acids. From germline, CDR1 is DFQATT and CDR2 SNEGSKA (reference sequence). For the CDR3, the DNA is TGCAGTACGGAGAGGACTAGCGGCCGAGATACGCAGTATTTT. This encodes CSTERTSGRDTQYF.

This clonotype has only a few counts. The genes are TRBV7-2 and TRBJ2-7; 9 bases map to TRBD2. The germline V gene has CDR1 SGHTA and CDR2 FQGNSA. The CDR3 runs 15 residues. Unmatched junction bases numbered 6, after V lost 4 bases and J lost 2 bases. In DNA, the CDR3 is TGTGCCAGCAGCTACCAGGCTAGCGGGACCTACGAGCAGTACTTC. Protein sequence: CASSYQASGTYEQYF.

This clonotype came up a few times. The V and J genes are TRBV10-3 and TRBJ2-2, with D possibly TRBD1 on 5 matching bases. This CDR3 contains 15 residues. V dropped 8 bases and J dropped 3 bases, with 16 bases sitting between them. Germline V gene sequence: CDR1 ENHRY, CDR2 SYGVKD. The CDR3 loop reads CAIRLGAGDTGELFF. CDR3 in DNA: TGTGCCATCCGCCTAGGGGCTGGGGACACCGGGGAGCTGTTTTTT.

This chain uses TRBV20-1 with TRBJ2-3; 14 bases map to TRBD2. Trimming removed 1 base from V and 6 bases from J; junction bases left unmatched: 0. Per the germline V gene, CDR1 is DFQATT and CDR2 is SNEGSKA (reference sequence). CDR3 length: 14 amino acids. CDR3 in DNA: TGCAGTGCTAGAGGGACTAGCGGGAGGGATACGCAGTATTTT. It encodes CSARGTSGRDTQYF.

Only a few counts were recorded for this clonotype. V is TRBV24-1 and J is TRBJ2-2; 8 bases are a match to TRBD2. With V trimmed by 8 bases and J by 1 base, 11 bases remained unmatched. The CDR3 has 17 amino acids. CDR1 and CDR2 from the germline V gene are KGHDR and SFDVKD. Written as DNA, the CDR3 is TGTGCCACCACCGCCGGGGGGCTAGCGGGGAACACCGGGGAGCTGTTTTTT. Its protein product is CATTAGGLAGNTGELFF.

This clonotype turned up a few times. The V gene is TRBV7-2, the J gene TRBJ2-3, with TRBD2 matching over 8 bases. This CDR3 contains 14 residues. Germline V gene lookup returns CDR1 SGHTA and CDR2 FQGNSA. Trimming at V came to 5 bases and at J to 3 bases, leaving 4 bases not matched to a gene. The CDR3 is CASSRGGVTDTQYF. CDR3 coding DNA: TGTGCCAGCAGCCGGGGGGGGGTAACAGATACGCAGTATTTT.

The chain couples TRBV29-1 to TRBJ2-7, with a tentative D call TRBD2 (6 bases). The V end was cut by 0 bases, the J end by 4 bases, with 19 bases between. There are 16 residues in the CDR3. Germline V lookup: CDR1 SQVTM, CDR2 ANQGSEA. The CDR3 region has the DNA TGCAGCGTTGAAGAAAGTCTCGGGAGTGCCTCTTACGAGCAGTACTTC. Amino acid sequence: CSVEESLGSASYEQYF.

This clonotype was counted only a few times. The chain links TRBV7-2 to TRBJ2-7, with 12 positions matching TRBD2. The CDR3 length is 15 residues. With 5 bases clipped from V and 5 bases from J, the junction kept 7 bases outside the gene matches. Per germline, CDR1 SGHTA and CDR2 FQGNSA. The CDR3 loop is CASSPSGRDSHEQYF. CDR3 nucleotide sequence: TGTGCCAGCAGCCCTAGCGGGAGGGACAGCCACGAGCAGTACTTC.

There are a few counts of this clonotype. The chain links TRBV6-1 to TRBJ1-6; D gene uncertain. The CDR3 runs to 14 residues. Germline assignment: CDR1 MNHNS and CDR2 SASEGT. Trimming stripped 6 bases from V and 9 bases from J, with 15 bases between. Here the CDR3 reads CASSDTKGASPLHF. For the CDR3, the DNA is TGTGCCAGCAGCGATACTAAAGGAGCTTCACCCCTCCACTTT.

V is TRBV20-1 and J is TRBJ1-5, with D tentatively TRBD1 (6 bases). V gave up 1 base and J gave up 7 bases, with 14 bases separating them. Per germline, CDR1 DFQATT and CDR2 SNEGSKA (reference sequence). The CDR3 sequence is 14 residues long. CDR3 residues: CSARAQGVWQPQHF. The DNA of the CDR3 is TGCAGTGCTAGAGCACAGGGAGTTTGGCAGCCCCAGCATTTT.

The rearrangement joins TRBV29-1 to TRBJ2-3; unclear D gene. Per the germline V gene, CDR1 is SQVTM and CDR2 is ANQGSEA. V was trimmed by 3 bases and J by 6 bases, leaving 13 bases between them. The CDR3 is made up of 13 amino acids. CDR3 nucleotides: TGCAGCGTTGAGGTTGGCAGCGTTGATACGCAGTATTTT. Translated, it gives CSVEVGSVDTQYF.

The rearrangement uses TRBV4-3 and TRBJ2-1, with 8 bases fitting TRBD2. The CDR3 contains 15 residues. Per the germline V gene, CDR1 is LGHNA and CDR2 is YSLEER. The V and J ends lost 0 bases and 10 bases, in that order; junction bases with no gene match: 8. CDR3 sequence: CASSQERAGGVEQFF. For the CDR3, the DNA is TGCGCCAGCAGCCAAGAACGTGCGGGAGGCGTAGAGCAGTTCTTC.

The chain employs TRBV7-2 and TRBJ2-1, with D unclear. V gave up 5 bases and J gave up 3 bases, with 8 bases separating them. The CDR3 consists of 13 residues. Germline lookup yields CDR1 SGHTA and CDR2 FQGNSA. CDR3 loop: CASSVMYYNEQFF. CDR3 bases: TGTGCCAGCAGCGTCATGTACTACAATGAGCAGTTCTTC.

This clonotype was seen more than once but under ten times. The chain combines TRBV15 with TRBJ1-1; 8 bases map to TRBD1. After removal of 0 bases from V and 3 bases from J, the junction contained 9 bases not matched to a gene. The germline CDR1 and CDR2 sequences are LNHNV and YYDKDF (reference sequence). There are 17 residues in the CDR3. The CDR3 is CATSRDFWRTGYTEAFF. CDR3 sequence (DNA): TGTGCCACCAGCAGAGATTTTTGGCGGACAGGGTACACTGAAGCTTTCTTT.

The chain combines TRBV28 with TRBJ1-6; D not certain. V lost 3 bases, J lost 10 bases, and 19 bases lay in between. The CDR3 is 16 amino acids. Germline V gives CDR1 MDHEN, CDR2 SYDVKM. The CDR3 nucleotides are TGTGCCAGCAGTTTTGGGATAACGGGAAGCGACTCACCCCTCCACTTT. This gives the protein CASSFGITGSDSPLHF.

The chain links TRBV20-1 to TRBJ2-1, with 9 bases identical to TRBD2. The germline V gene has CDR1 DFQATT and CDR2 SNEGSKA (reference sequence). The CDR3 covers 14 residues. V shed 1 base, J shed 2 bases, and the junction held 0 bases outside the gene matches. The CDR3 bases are TGCAGTGCTAGAGCTAGCGGGGCCTACAATGAGCAGTTCTTC. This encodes CSARASGAYNEQFF.

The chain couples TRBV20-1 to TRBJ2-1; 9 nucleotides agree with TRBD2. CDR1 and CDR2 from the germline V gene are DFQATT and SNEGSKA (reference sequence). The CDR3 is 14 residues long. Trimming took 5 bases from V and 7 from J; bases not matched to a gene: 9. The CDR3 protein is CSAQGGTSINEQFF. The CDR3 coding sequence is TGCAGTGCTCAAGGCGGGACTAGCATAAATGAGCAGTTCTTC.